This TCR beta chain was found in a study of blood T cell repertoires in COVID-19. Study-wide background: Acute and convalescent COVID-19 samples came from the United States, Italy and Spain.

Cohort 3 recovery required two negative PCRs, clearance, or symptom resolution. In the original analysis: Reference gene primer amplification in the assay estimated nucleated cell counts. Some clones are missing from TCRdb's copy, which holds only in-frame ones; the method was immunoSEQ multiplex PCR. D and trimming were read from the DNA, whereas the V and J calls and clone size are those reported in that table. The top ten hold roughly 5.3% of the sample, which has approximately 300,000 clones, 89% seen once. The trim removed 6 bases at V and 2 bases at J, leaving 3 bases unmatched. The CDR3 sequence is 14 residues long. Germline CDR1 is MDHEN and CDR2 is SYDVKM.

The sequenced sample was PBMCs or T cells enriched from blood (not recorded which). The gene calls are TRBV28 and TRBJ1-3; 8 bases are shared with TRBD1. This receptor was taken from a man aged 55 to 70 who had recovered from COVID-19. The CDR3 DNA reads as TGTGCCAGCAGGCAGACAGGGGCTGGAAACACCATATATTTT. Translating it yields CASRQTGAGNTIYF.